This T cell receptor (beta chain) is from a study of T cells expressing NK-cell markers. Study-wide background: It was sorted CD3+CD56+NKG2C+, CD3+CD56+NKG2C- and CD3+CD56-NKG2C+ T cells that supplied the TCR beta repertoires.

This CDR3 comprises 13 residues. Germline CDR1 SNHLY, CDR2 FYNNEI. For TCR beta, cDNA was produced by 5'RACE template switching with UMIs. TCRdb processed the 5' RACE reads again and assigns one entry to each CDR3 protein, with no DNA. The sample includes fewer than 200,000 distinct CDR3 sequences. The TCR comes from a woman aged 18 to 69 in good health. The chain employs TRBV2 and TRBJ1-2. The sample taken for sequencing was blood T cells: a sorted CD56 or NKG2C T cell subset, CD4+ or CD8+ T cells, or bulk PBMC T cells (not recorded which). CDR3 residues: CASRGSGGYGYTF.